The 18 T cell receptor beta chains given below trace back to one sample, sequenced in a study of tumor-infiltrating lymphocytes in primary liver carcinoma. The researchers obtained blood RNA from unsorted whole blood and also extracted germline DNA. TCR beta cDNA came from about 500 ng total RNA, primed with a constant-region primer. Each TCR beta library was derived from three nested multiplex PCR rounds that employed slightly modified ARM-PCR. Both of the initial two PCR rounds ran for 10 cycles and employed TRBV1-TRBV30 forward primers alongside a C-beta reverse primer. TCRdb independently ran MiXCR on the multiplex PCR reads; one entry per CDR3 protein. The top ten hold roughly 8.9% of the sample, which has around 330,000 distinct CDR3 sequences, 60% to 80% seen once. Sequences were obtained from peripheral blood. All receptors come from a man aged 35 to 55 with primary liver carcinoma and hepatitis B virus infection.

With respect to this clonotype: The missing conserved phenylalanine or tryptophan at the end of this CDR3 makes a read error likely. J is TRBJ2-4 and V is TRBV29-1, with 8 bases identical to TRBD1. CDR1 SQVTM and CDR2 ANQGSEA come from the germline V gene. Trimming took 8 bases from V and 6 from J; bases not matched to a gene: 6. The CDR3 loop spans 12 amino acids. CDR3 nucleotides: TGCAGCCCTGCAGGACAGGGAAACATTCAGTACTTA. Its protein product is CSPAGQGNIQYL.

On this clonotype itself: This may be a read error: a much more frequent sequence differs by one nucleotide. The DNA for the CDR3 is TGTGCCAGCAGTAGCAGGGCGGCGAACACTGTAGCTTTCTTT. Protein sequence: CASSSRAANTVAFF. V is TRBV6-1 and J is TRBJ1-1; maybe TRBD1 (5 bases). The CDR3 loop spans 14 amino acids. Germline values: CDR1 MNHNS, CDR2 SASEGT.

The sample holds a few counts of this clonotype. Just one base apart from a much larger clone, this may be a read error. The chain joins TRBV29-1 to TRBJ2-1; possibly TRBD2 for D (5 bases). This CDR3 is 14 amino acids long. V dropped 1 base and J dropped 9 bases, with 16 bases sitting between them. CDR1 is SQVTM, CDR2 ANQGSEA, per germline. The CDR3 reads CSVEARISRGEQFF. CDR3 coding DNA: TGCAGCGTTGAAGCGAGGATATCTCGGGGTGAGCAGTTCTTC.

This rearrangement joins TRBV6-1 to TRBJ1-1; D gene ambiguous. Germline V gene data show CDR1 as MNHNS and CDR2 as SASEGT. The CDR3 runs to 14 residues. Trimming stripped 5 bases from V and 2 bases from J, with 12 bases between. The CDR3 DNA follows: TGTGCCAGCAGTAGGCAGTGGAAAAACACTGAAGCTTTCTTT. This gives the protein CASSRQWKNTEAFF.

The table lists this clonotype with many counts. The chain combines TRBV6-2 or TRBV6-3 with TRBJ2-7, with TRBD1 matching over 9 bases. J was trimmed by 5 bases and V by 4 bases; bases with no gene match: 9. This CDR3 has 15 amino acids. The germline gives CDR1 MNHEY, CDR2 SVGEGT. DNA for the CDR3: TGTGCCAGCAGTTTCTGGCGGGGACAGGGCAACGAGCAGTACTTC. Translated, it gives CASSFWRGQGNEQYF.

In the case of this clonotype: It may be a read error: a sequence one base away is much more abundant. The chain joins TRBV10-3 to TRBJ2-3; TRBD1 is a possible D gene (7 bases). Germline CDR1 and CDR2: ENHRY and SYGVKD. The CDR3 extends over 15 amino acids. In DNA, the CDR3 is TGTGCCATCAGTGAGTCGACTGGAGGGACAGATGCGCAGTATTTT. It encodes CAISESTGGTDAQYF.

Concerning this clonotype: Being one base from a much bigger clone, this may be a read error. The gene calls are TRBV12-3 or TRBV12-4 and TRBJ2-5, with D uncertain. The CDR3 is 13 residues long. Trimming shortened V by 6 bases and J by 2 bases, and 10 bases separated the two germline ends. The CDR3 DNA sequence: TGTGCCAGCAGGGGCCTATATCAAGAGACCCAGTACTTC. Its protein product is CASRGLYQETQYF.

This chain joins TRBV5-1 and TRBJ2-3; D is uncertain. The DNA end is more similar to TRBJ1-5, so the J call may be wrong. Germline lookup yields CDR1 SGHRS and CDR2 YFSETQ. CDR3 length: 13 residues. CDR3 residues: CASSSPATDTQHF. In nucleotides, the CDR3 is TGCGCCAGCAGCTCCCCAGCCACAGATACGCAGCATTTT.

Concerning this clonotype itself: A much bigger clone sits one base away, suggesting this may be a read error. The CDR3 nucleotides are TGTGCCGGCGACGAGGGATACGAGCAGTACTTC. It translates to CAGDEGYEQYF. This chain uses TRBV6-2 or TRBV6-3 with TRBJ2-7; tentatively, D is TRBD2 (5 bases). Trimming took off 11 bases at V and 4 bases at J, with 12 bases between the two ends. Per the germline V gene, CDR1 is MNHEY and CDR2 is SVGEGT. This CDR3 is 11 amino acids long.

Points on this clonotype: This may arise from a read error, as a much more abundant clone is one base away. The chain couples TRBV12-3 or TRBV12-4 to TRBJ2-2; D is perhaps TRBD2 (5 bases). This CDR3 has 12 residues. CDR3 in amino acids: CASNLPGIGLVF. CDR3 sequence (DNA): TGTGCCAGCAACCTCCCGGGGATTGGGCTGGTTTTT.

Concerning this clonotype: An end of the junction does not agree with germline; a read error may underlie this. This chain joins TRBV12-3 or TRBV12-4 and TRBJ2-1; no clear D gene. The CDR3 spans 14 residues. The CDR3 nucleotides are TGTGACAGCAGTTTTTACACCATAGAGTCTGGGCAGTTCTTC. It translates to CDSSFYTIESGQFF.

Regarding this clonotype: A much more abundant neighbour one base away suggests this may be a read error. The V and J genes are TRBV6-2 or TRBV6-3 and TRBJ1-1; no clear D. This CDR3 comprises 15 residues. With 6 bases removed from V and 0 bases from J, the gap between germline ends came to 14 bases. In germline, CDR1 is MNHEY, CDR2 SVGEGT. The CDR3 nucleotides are TGTGCCAGCAGAAGAGACACCGGCATGAACACTGAAGCTTTCTTT. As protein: CASRRDTGMNTEAFF.

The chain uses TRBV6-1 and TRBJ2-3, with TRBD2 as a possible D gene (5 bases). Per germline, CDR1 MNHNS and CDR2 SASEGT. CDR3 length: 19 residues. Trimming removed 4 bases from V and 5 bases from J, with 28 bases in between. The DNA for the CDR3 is TGTGCCAGCAGTGGGTTGGAGACACTAGGGCCCGAAAAAGGAGATACGCAGTATTTT. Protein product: CASSGLETLGPEKGDTQYF.

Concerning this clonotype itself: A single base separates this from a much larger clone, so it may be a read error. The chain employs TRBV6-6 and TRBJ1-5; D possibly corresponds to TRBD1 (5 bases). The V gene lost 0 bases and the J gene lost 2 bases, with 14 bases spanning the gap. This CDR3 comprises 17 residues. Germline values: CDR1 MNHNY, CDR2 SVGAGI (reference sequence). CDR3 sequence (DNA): TGTGCCAGCAGTTACTCGAGTATGGGGGGTGGCAATCAGCCCCAGCATTTT. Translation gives CASSYSSMGGGNQPQHF.

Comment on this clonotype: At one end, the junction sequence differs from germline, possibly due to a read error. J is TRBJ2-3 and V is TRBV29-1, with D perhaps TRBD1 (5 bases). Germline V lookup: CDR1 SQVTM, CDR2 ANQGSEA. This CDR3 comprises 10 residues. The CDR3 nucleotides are TGCAGCGCTAAGACAGATACACAGTATTTT. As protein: CSAKTDTQYF.

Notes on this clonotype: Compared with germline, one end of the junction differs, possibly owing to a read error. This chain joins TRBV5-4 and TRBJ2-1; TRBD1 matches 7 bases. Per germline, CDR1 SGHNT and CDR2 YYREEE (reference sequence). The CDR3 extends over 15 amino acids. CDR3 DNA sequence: TGTGCCAACAGCGACGGGACAGTTGGCCACAATGAGCAGTTCTTC. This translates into CANSDGTVGHNEQFF.

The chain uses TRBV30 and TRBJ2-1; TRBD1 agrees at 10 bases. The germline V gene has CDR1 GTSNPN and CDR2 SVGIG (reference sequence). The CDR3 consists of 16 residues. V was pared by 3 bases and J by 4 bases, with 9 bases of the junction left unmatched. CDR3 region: CAWSVLGTGAYNEQFF. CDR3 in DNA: TGTGCCTGGAGCGTACTGGGGACAGGGGCTTACAATGAGCAGTTCTTC.

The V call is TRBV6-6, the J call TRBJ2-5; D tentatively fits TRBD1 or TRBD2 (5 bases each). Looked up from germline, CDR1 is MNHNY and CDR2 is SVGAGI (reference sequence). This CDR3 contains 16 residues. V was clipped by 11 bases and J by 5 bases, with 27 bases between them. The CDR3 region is CAYRPRDDSSGETQYF. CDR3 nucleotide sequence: TGTGCCTACAGACCAAGGGACGACTCCTCCGGGGAGACCCAGTACTTC.